These 19 T cell receptor beta chains share one sample of origin, sequenced in a study of T cell repertoires in cytomegalovirus infection. Which antigens these TCRs recognize remains unknown. MiXCR, applied by TCRdb to the reads, yields one record per CDR3 protein. The table includes a few hundred thousand distinct CDR3 sequences, around 35% detected once. Here the sequenced sample was cultured PBMCs, taken from culture after CMV antigen stimulation. These receptors were obtained from a human donor in good health (CMV status not recorded). Some clones in this sample may be carry-over from other donors' samples.

For the CDR3, the DNA is TGCAGTGCCGGTACATTTGGGACAGGGGCCTACGAGCAGTACTTC. Encoded protein: CSAGTFGTGAYEQYF. This chain uses TRBV20-1 with TRBJ2-7; 10 bases match TRBD1. Germline V gene data show CDR1 as DFQATT and CDR2 as SNEGSKA (reference sequence). The CDR3 runs to 15 residues. V lost 6 bases and J lost 2; bases outside the gene matches: 10.

V and J are TRBV6-1 and TRBJ2-5; the D is unclear. With 7 bases removed from V and 7 bases from J, the gap between germline ends came to 16 bases. CDR1 MNHNS and CDR2 SASEGT come from the germline V gene. The CDR3 totals 13 residues. The CDR3 spells CASTPTGVGTQYF. DNA for the CDR3: TGTGCCAGCACTCCTACTGGGGTAGGGACCCAGTACTTC.

CDR3 DNA sequence: TGCGCCAGCCGCGGAGGCTCCTATAATTCACCCCTCCACTTT. Translating it yields CASRGGSYNSPLHF. The gene calls are TRBV4-3 and TRBJ1-6; unclear D gene. CDR1 LGHNA and CDR2 YSLEER come from the germline V gene. The V end was cut by 8 bases, the J end by 0 bases, with 8 bases between. There are 14 residues in the CDR3.

The chain is built from TRBV20-1 and TRBJ1-2; possibly TRBD1 for D (6 bases). Germline V gene sequence: CDR1 DFQATT, CDR2 SNEGSKA (reference sequence). Trimming pared 3 bases from V and 8 bases from J, leaving 19 bases between. The CDR3 is 14 residues long. CDR3 protein: CSARPAGGFRGYTF. CDR3 coding DNA: TGCAGTGCTAGGCCCGCCGGGGGCTTTAGGGGCTACACCTTC.

The genes are TRBV5-4 and TRBJ2-6, with 11 bases aligning to TRBD2. V lost 2 bases, J lost 1 base, and 2 bases stayed unmatched. Germline V lookup: CDR1 SGHNT, CDR2 YYREEE (reference sequence). CDR3 length equals 17 residues. The CDR3 DNA is TGTGCCAGCAGCTTTACTAGCGGGAGTTCTGGGGCCAACGTCCTGACTTTC. It is translated as CASSFTSGSSGANVLTF.

This clonotype was found a few times. The chain carries TRBV4-3 and TRBJ2-4; 10 bases are a match to TRBD1. The CDR3 sequence is 14 residues long. Germline V CDR1 and CDR2: LGHNA, YSLEER. The trim removed 4 bases at V and 8 bases at J, leaving 5 bases unmatched. The CDR3, as DNA: TGCGCCAGCAGCCTAGACAGGGGGCAGGACATTCAGTACTTC. It yields the protein CASSLDRGQDIQYF.

In this sample, this clonotype turned up once. The rearrangement joins TRBV6-1 to TRBJ2-1; 8 bases match TRBD1. This CDR3 region has 15 residues. Germline lookup yields CDR1 MNHNS and CDR2 SASEGT. With V trimmed by 7 bases and J by 4 bases, 9 bases remained unmatched. CDR3 sequence reads: CASTPEDRVYNEQFF. The CDR3, as DNA: TGTGCCAGCACCCCGGAGGACAGGGTTTACAATGAGCAGTTCTTC.

V and J are TRBV2 and TRBJ1-5; maybe TRBD1 (6 bases). The CDR3 sequence is 13 residues long. CDR1 is SNHLY and CDR2 is FYNNEI in the germline V gene. Trimming left V 9 bases short and J 4 bases short, with 13 bases between. CDR3 sequence reads: CASQGLGNQPQHF. CDR3 bases: TGTGCCAGTCAGGGGTTGGGTAATCAGCCCCAGCATTTT.

There are many counts of this clonotype. V and J are TRBV7-2 and TRBJ1-2; no reliable D call. The length of the CDR3 is 15 residues. The V end lost 7 bases, the J end lost 8 bases, and 23 bases lay between the germline ends. Germline V gives CDR1 SGHTA, CDR2 FQGNSA. The CDR3 loop reads CASTNYPTLGLGYTF. The CDR3 DNA reads as TGTGCCAGCACCAATTATCCCACCCTAGGTCTCGGCTACACCTTC.

V and J are TRBV19 and TRBJ1-2, with TRBD1 as a possible D gene (5 bases). CDR3 length equals 14 residues. Trimming removed 7 bases at V and 2 bases at J, with 14 bases between. Germline V gives CDR1 LNHDA, CDR2 SQIVND (reference sequence). CDR3 in amino acids: CASKLGAGNYGYTF. As DNA, the CDR3 is TGTGCCAGTAAGCTGGGAGCAGGGAACTATGGCTACACCTTC. Based on the CDR3 plus reference TRBV19 and TRBJ1-2, the full variable domain is DGGITQSPKYLFRKEGQNVTLSCEQNLNHDAMYWYRQDPGQGLRLIYYSQIVNDFQKGDIAEGYSVSREKKESFPLTVTSAQKNPTAFYLCASKLGAGNYGYTFGSGTRLTVV.

This clonotype was observed a handful of times. The chain couples TRBV4-1 to TRBJ2-1, with 12 bases lining up with TRBD2. Trimming at V came to 3 bases and at J to 5 bases, leaving 2 bases not matched to a gene. In germline, CDR1 is MGHRA, CDR2 YSYEKL. The CDR3 has 15 residues. The CDR3 DNA sequence: TGCGCCAGCAGCCAGACTAGCGGGGGCCACAATGAGCAGTTCTTC. Translated: CASSQTSGGHNEQFF.

This clonotype was detected only a few times. This chain connects TRBV7-2 to TRBJ2-2; 7 nucleotides agree with TRBD1. The CDR3 is made up of 16 amino acids. Trimming took 5 bases from V and 2 from J; bases not matched to a gene: 8. Germline CDR1 SGHTA, CDR2 FQGNSA. This chain's CDR3 is CASSRPGQLNTGELFF. Here the CDR3 DNA reads TGTGCCAGCAGCCGCCCGGGACAGCTAAACACCGGGGAGCTGTTTTTT.

The chain joins TRBV15 to TRBJ1-4; possibly TRBD1 for D (5 bases). V lost 5 bases and J 6 bases, leaving 13 bases between the germline ends. The germline V gene has CDR1 LNHNV and CDR2 YYDKDF (reference sequence). This CDR3 is 14 amino acids long. This CDR3 reads CATSSDTRDEKLFF. The CDR3 DNA is TGTGCCACCAGCTCGGACACACGGGATGAAAAACTGTTTTTT.

The chain recombines TRBV18 with TRBJ1-4; D is uncertain. Germline CDR1 and CDR2: KGHSH and LQKENI. Between the trimmed V and J ends, which lost 0 bases and 8 bases, there was a span of 10 bases. The CDR3 runs 14 residues. CDR3 sequence reads: CASSPPIMREKLFF. The CDR3 region has the DNA TGTGCCAGCTCACCACCTATAATGCGGGAAAAACTGTTTTTT.

This clonotype was recorded a few times. The CDR3 nucleotides are TGTGCCAGCTCAACAGACAGGGATAACTATGGCTACACCTTC. As protein: CASSTDRDNYGYTF. The chain joins TRBV18 to TRBJ1-2; 7 bases fit TRBD1. V was clipped by 5 bases and J by 1 base; unmatched bases: 4. The CDR3 runs to 14 residues. In germline, CDR1 is KGHSH, CDR2 LQKENI.

The chain has TRBV19 and TRBJ1-1; D remains unclear. Germline V gives CDR1 LNHDA, CDR2 SQIVND (reference sequence). This CDR3 is built from 13 residues. The V and J ends lost 3 bases and 0 bases respectively, with 5 bases between them. The CDR3 here is CASSIDMNTEAFF. As DNA, the CDR3 is TGTGCCAGTAGTATCGACATGAACACTGAAGCTTTCTTT. Combining the CDR3 with reference TRBV19 and TRBJ1-1 gives the whole variable domain DGGITQSPKYLFRKEGQNVTLSCEQNLNHDAMYWYRQDPGQGLRLIYYSQIVNDFQKGDIAEGYSVSREKKESFPLTVTSAQKNPTAFYLCASSIDMNTEAFFGQGTRLTVV.

Written as DNA, the CDR3 is TGCGCCAGCAGCCGAGTCCTCCCCCGTGACAGGGGATTCAACGAGCAGTACTTC. Its protein product is CASSRVLPRDRGFNEQYF. The rearrangement uses TRBV4-1 and TRBJ2-7; 8 nucleotides match TRBD1. The CDR3 is 18 residues long. Germline CDR1 is MGHRA and CDR2 is YSYEKL. After removal of 4 bases from V and 5 bases from J, the junction contained 19 bases not matched to a gene.

This clonotype occurred many times. The rearrangement uses TRBV7-2 and TRBJ2-3, with 9 bases that match TRBD1. The CDR3 length is 16 residues. With V trimmed by 5 bases and J by 2 bases, 8 bases remained unmatched. The germline V gene encodes CDR1 SGHTA and CDR2 FQGNSA. CDR3 residues: CASSPRQGGATDTQYF. The DNA of the CDR3 is TGTGCCAGCAGCCCGCGACAGGGGGGGGCCACAGATACGCAGTATTTT.

About this clonotype itself: Mismatch with germline at one junction end may stem from a read error. The CDR3 sequence: CANSSQGDAGYTF. CDR3 nucleotides: TGTGCCAACAGCTCTCAGGGCGACGCTGGCTACACCTTC. The chain carries TRBV7-2 and TRBJ1-2; TRBD1 is a possible D gene (5 bases). CDR3 length: 13 residues. Germline CDR1 is SGHTA and CDR2 is FQGNSA.